This T cell receptor beta chain was captured in a study of identical twins. Study-level points and caveats: Part of the zero-insertion signal could reflect confounding by invariant MAIT and iNKT cells. Fewer insertions marked abundant cord blood beta clonotypes; young adult naive trended weakly, memory not at all. The study found weaker excess twin sharing in beta out-of-frame sequences.

A universal primer binding site was introduced by template switching. The final cDNA contained unique molecular identifiers. Each CDR3 protein gets one entry after TCRdb re-called the 5' RACE reads with MiXCR. The sample carries 250,000 or so distinct CDR3 sequences, 10% to 15% recorded once. The ends lost 5 bases at V and 1 base at J; junction bases unmatched: 3. Per germline, CDR1 SGHTA and CDR2 FQGNSA. This CDR3 has 14 residues. This clonotype has just a few counts. Its antigen remains unidentified. The same sample was also used in a study of yellow fever vaccine responses in identical twins.

The chain combines TRBV7-2 with TRBJ1-1; 8 bases are a match to TRBD1. The sample consisted of memory (CD45RO+) T cells sorted from blood. The receptor's source is a woman aged 18-29 years in good health. This CDR3 is CASSSTGGNTEAFF. The DNA for the CDR3 is TGTGCCAGCAGCAGTACAGGGGGGAACACTGAAGCTTTCTTT.